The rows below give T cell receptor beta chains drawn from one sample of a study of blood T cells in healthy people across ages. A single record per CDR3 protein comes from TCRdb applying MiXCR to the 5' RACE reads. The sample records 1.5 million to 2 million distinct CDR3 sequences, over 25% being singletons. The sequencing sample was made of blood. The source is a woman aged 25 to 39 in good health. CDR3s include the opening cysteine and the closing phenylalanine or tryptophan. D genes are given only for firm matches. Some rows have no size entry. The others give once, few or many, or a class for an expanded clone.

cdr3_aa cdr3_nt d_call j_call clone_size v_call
CASSSEGRFYGYTF TGTGCCAGCAGTTCCGAGGGGAGGTTCTATGGCTACACCTTC NA TRBJ1-2 NA TRBV12-3/TRBV12-4
CASSLGGSLADTQYF TGCGCCAGCAGCTTGGGAGGGAGTCTCGCAGATACGCAGTATTTT NA TRBJ2-3 many TRBV5-1
CASSAAVAGGTQYF TGTGCCAGCAGCGCAGCCGTAGCGGGGGGAACGCAGTATTTT TRBD2 TRBJ2-3 few TRBV5-6
CASSQEGVRSYNEQFF TGTGCCAGCAGCCAAGAAGGAGTTCGGTCCTACAATGAGCAGTTCTTC NA TRBJ2-1 NA TRBV4-2
CASSLALGATEAFF TGTGCCAGCAGCTTAGCGCTCGGGGCTACTGAAGCTTTCTTT NA TRBJ1-1 few TRBV7-2
CASSTHGQGYEAFF TGTGCCAGCAGCACCCATGGACAGGGGTATGAAGCTTTCTTT TRBD1 TRBJ1-1 NA TRBV11-2
CSASKVGQGKVGYGYTF TGCAGTGCTAGTAAAGTGGGACAGGGAAAGGTGGGCTATGGCTACACCTTC TRBD1 TRBJ1-2 many TRBV20-1
CASSLIGVIAGNQETQYF TGTGCCAGCAGTTTAATCGGGGTTATAGCGGGTAACCAAGAGACCCAGTACTTC TRBD2 TRBJ2-5 many TRBV12-3/TRBV12-4
CSVAPGKNRRRGHEQYF TGCAGCGTTGCTCCCGGGAAGAACAGGCGGCGAGGGCACGAGCAGTACTTC NA TRBJ2-7 few TRBV29-1
CASSRADSNSPLHF TGTGCCAGCTCACGAGCCGACAGTAATTCACCCCTCCACTTT NA TRBJ1-6 few TRBV18
CASRYLGDEQYF TGTGCCAGCAGGTACCTGGGAGACGAGCAGTACTTC NA TRBJ2-7 NA TRBV7-9
CASSQEGQGRTEAFF TGTGCCAGCAGCCAAGAGGGACAGGGGCGCACTGAAGCTTTCTTT TRBD1 TRBJ1-1 few TRBV4-2
CSASHSGGSETQYF TGCAGTGCTAGCCACAGCGGGGGTAGCGAGACCCAGTACTTC TRBD2 TRBJ2-5 NA TRBV20-1
CASSIPVAGGVTGELFF TGCGCCAGCAGCATTCCGGTAGCGGGGGGAGTCACCGGGGAGCTGTTTTTT TRBD2 TRBJ2-2 NA TRBV5-1
CAISEALETQYF TGTGCCATCAGTGAGGCGTTAGAGACCCAGTACTTC NA TRBJ2-5 NA TRBV10-3
CSVEESDSSYEQYF TGCAGCGTTGAAGAGTCGGACAGCTCCTACGAGCAGTACTTC NA TRBJ2-7 many TRBV29-1
CASSLGVVSPLHF TGTGCCAGCAGTTTAGGGGTCGTTTCACCCCTCCACTTT NA TRBJ1-6 NA TRBV12-3/TRBV12-4
CASSLRSVNNYGYTF TGCGCCAGCAGCTTGCGAAGCGTTAATAACTATGGCTACACCTTC NA TRBJ1-2 few TRBV5-1
CASSAGGPNTGELFF TGTGCCAGCAGTGCGGGGGGCCCGAACACCGGGGAGCTGTTTTTT NA TRBJ2-2 NA TRBV2
CASSGLAREKLFF TGTGCCAGCAGCGGCCTTGCCCGAGAAAAACTGTTTTTT NA TRBJ1-4 NA TRBV7-9
CASSDRDRGFHGYTF TGTGCCAGCAGCGACCGGGACAGGGGCTTTCATGGCTACACCTTC TRBD1 TRBJ1-2 few TRBV7-2
CASSLGISNTEAFF TGTGCCAGCAGCTTAGGGATATCCAACACTGAAGCTTTCTTT NA TRBJ1-1 NA TRBV7-9
CASGKGSSSYNEQYF TGTGCCAGCGGGAAGGGATCGAGCTCCTACAATGAGCAGTACTTC NA TRBJ2-7 once TRBV9
CASSFVIGQETQYF TGCGCCAGCAGCTTTGTGATCGGCCAGGAGACCCAGTACTTC NA TRBJ2-5 NA TRBV5-1
CTSRVLRGEAFF TGTACCAGCAGAGTCCTGCGGGGAGAGGCTTTCTTT NA TRBJ1-1 few TRBV28
CASSPRARGAYEQYF TGTGCCAGCAGCCCCCGCGCCAGAGGGGCCTACGAGCAGTACTTC NA TRBJ2-7 many TRBV12-3/TRBV12-4
CSARDTVNYGYTF TGCAGTGCTAGAGATACGGTTAACTATGGCTACACCTTC NA TRBJ1-2 NA TRBV20-1
CASSVGDTTYEQYF TGTGCCAGCAGCGTAGGAGACACCACCTACGAGCAGTACTTC NA TRBJ2-7 NA TRBV11-2
CSASVAGVLDYEQYF TGCAGTGCTAGTGTGGCGGGAGTTTTGGACTACGAGCAGTACTTC TRBD2 TRBJ2-7 many TRBV20-1
CAGSPPDSYEQYF TGTGCCGGCAGCCCCCCAGACTCCTACGAGCAGTACTTC NA TRBJ2-7 NA TRBV13
CASSPGGSGNQPQHF TGTGCCAGCAGTCCAGGGGGATCGGGCAATCAGCCCCAGCATTTT TRBD1 TRBJ1-5 many TRBV12-3/TRBV12-4
CASSLDSIYEQFF TGTGCCAGCAGCCTCGACAGTATCTACGAGCAGTTCTTC NA TRBJ2-1 NA TRBV7-2
CASSFGGGEVQTRYF TGCGCCAGCAGCTTTGGAGGCGGCGAGGTACAGACCCGGTACTTC NA TRBJ2-5 NA TRBV5-1
CSARDGGGGTETQYF TGCAGTGCTAGAGACGGAGGGGGCGGCACAGAGACGCAGTATTTT NA TRBJ2-3 NA TRBV20-1
CASSYSVESMKTEAFF TGTGCCAGCAGTTACTCGGTAGAGAGCATGAAGACTGAAGCTTTCTTT NA TRBJ1-1 few TRBV6-6